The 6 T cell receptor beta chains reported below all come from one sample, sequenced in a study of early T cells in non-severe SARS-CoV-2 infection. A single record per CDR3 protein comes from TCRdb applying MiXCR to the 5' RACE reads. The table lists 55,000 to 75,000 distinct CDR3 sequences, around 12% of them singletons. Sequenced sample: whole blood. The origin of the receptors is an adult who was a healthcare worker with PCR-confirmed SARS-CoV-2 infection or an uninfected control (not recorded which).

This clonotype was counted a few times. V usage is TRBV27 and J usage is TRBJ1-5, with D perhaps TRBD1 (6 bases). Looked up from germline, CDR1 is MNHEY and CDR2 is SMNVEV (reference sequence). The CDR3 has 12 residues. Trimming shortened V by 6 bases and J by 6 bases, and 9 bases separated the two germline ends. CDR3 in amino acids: CASRRGTQPQHF. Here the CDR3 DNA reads TGTGCCAGCAGGAGGGGGACTCAGCCCCAGCATTTT.

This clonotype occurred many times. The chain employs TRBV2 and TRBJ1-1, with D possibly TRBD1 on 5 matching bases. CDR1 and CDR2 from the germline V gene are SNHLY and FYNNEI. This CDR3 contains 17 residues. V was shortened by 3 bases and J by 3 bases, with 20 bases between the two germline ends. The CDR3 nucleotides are TGTGCCAGCAGTGAGTTTTCCACCAGGCGAGGGGACACTGAAGCTTTCTTT. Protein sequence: CASSEFSTRRGDTEAFF.

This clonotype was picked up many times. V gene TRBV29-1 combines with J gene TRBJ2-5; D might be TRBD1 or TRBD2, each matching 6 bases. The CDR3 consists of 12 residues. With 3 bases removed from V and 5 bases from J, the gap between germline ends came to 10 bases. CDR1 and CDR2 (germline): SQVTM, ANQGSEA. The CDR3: CSVEGGWETQYF. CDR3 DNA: TGCAGCGTTGAGGGGGGCTGGGAGACCCAGTACTTC. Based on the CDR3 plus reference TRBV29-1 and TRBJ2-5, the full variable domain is SAVISQKPSRDICQRGTSLTIQCQVDSQVTMMFWYRQQPGQSLTLIATANQGSEATYESGFVIDKFPISRPNLTFSTLTVSNMSPEDSSIYLCSVEGGWETQYFGPGTRLLVL.

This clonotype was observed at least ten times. CDR3 in DNA: TGCAGTGCTCCCAGGGTCGGGGGCTACACCTTC. It translates to CSAPRVGGYTF. The J gene is TRBJ1-2, the V gene TRBV20-1; possible D gene TRBD1, 5 bases. The CDR3 is 11 amino acids. The germline CDR1 and CDR2 sequences are DFQATT and SNEGSKA (reference sequence). V lost 5 bases, J lost 8 bases, and 12 bases lay in between.

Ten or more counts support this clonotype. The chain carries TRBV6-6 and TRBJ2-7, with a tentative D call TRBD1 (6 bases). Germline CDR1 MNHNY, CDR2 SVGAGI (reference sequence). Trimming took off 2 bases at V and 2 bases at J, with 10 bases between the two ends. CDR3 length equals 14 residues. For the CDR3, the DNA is TGTGCCAGCAGTTACCAGGGGTCTCCCTACGAGCAGTACTTC. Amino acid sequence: CASSYQGSPYEQYF.

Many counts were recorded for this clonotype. CDR3 region: CASSLTPHLPRQGTGTEAFF. CDR3 in DNA: TGTGCCAGCAGCCTCACCCCTCATCTCCCCCGCCAGGGAACGGGCACTGAAGCTTTCTTT. The rearrangement uses TRBV3-2 and TRBJ1-1; the table's D gene call, TRBD1, was not cross checked with the DNA. TRBV3-2 is a known pseudogene. CDR3 size: 20 residues.